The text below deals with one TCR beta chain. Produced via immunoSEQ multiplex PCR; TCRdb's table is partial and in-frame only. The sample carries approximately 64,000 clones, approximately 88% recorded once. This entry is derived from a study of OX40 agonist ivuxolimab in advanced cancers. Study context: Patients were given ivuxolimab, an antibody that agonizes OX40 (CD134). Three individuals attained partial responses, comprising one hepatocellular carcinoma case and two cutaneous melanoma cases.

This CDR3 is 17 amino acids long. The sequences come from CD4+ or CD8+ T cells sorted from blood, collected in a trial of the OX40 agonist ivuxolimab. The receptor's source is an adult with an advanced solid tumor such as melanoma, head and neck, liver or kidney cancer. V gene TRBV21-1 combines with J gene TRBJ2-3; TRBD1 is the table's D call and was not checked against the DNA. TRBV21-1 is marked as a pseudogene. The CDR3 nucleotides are TGTGCCAGCAGCAAAGCAGAGGGACAGGTTAGCACAGATACGCAGTATTTT. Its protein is CASSKAEGQVSTDTQYF.